The 30 T cell receptor beta chains given below trace back to one sample, sequenced in a study of blood T cell repertoires in COVID-19. Sequenced by immunoSEQ multiplex PCR; TCRdb stores in-frame clones only, minus some. Altogether over 85,000 clones are present, around 87% being singletons, with the ten largest covering around 5%. The sequenced sample consisted of peripheral blood. These receptors all come from an elderly woman with acute or convalescent COVID-19.

This clone has only one observation. J is TRBJ2-7 and V is TRBV5-4; 7 bases align to TRBD1. The CDR3 totals 14 residues. Germline V lookup: CDR1 SGHNT, CDR2 YYREEE (reference sequence). J was trimmed by 6 bases and V by 4 bases; bases with no gene match: 10. This CDR3 is CASSLILGGSEQYF. The DNA of the CDR3 is TGTGCCAGCAGCCTAATACTAGGGGGCAGCGAGCAGTACTTC.

This sequence joins TRBV2 and TRBJ1-1, with D perhaps matching TRBD1 (5 bases). Trimming took 7 bases from V and 4 from J, leaving 16 bases between them. Germline V gene sequence: CDR1 SNHLY, CDR2 FYNNEI. The CDR3 consists of 14 residues. The CDR3 is CASTEEGLSTEAFF. CDR3 nucleotides: TGTGCCAGCACCGAGGAGGGGTTAAGCACTGAAGCTTTCTTT. Using reference TRBV2 and TRBJ1-1 for the parts outside the CDR3, the full variable domain is EPEVTQTPSHQVTQMGQEVILRCVPISNHLYFYWYRQILGQKVEFLVSFYNNEISEKSEIFDDQFSVERPDGSNFTLKIRSTKLEDSAMYFCASTEEGLSTEAFFGQGTRLTVV.

This clone has only one observation. This rearrangement joins TRBV25-1 to TRBJ2-2; no clear D gene. V lost 6 bases, J lost 0 bases, and 8 bases lay in between. CDR3 size: 14 residues. Germline CDR1 MGHDK, CDR2 SYGVNS. CDR3 protein: CASSSTSNTGELFF. The DNA for the CDR3 is TGTGCCAGCAGCTCCACTTCGAACACCGGGGAGCTGTTTTTT.

This clone was recorded a few times. The chain couples TRBV10-3 to TRBJ2-7, with 12 bases fitting TRBD1. Per the germline V gene, CDR1 is ENHRY and CDR2 is SYGVKD. The CDR3 runs 15 residues. Trimming took 4 bases from V and 3 from J; bases not matched to a gene: 4. The CDR3 loop reads CAISAGTGGVYEQYF. The DNA of the CDR3 is TGTGCCATCAGTGCTGGGACAGGGGGCGTCTACGAGCAGTACTTC.

V gene TRBV15 combines with J gene TRBJ1-6; D is undetermined. Per germline, CDR1 LNHNV and CDR2 YYDKDF (reference sequence). The CDR3 has 14 amino acids. The V gene lost 2 bases and the J gene lost 7 bases, with 9 bases spanning the gap. The CDR3 DNA follows: TGTGCCACCAGCAGAATACAGCAAAATTCACCCCTCCACTTT. Amino acid sequence: CATSRIQQNSPLHF.

A remark on this clone: The junction departs from germline at one end; a sequencing error may be responsible. The V call is TRBV7-9, the J call TRBJ1-2, with D possibly TRBD1 on 5 matching bases. CDR1 and CDR2 from the germline V gene are SEHNR and FQNEAQ (reference sequence). There are 14 residues in the CDR3. The CDR3 nucleotides read TGTGCCAGCAGGTCAACCGGGCAGGTGGCGGGGGTGATCTTC. Residues: CASRSTGQVAGVIF.

The CDR3 region has the DNA TGTGCCAGCAGTACCCGCCGGGACAGGGGGCGGGGCGAGCAGTACTTC. This gives the protein CASSTRRDRGRGEQYF. The chain recombines TRBV27 with TRBJ2-7; 12 bases agree with TRBD1. CDR1 is MNHEY and CDR2 is SMNVEV in the germline V gene (reference sequence). After removal of 5 bases from V and 6 bases from J, the junction contained 11 bases not matched to a gene. The CDR3 is made up of 16 amino acids.

The V gene is TRBV10-3, the J gene TRBJ1-3; no definite D call. Germline V gives CDR1 ENHRY, CDR2 SYGVKD. V lost 7 bases, J lost 2 bases, and 9 bases lay in between. CDR3 length: 13 amino acids. The CDR3 sequence: CAITGEPGNTIYF. The CDR3 DNA is TGTGCCATCACCGGAGAGCCTGGAAACACCATATATTTT.

The rearrangement joins TRBV5-1 to TRBJ2-2; TRBD2 is a possible D gene (5 bases). This CDR3 has 17 amino acids. V was trimmed by 5 bases and J by 6 bases, leaving 23 bases between them. Germline assignment: CDR1 SGHRS and CDR2 YFSETQ. The CDR3 protein is CASRTGSSFPGAGELFF. The CDR3, as DNA: TGCGCCAGCAGAACCGGGTCCTCTTTCCCCGGGGCCGGGGAGCTGTTTTTT.

The CDR3 DNA follows: TGCAGCGTCCGGGACAGCAACTCCTACGAGCAGTACTTC. Its protein product is CSVRDSNSYEQYF. The chain employs TRBV29-1 and TRBJ2-7; 7 bases align to TRBD1. Per the germline V gene, CDR1 is SQVTM and CDR2 is ANQGSEA. The CDR3 spans 13 residues. V was clipped by 6 bases and J by 0 bases; unmatched bases: 5.

V and J are TRBV5-1 and TRBJ2-2, with 11 bases fitting TRBD2. CDR3 length equals 16 residues. V shed 4 bases and J 5 bases; nucleotides not matched to a gene: 7. Per germline, CDR1 SGHRS and CDR2 YFSETQ. CDR3 loop: CASSLSGGAGTGELFF. The DNA for the CDR3 is TGCGCCAGCAGCCTTAGCGGGGGGGCCGGAACCGGGGAGCTGTTTTTT.

This chain connects TRBV18 to TRBJ2-1, with 10 nucleotides matching TRBD1. With 5 bases clipped from V and 7 bases from J, the junction kept 5 bases outside the gene matches. Looked up from germline, CDR1 is KGHSH and CDR2 is LQKENI. The CDR3 is 14 residues long. The chain's CDR3 is CASSSGQGGNEQFF. The DNA of the CDR3 is TGTGCCAGCTCATCCGGACAGGGGGGGAATGAGCAGTTCTTC.

In DNA, the CDR3 is TGTGCCAGCAGCGTCGTAGGCAATCAGCCCCAGCATTTT. Protein: CASSVVGNQPQHF. The chain links TRBV9 to TRBJ1-5, with D hard to call. This CDR3 has 13 amino acids. From germline, CDR1 is SGDLS and CDR2 YYNGEE. Between the trimmed V and J ends, which lost 2 bases and 2 bases, there was a span of 5 bases.

This chain joins TRBV19 and TRBJ1-1; TRBD1 aligns across 10 bases. The CDR3 is 15 amino acids. V gave up 5 bases and J gave up 1 base; unmatched junction bases: 4. Germline assignment: CDR1 LNHDA and CDR2 SQIVND (reference sequence). CDR3 sequence: CASSPRTGGNTEAFF. The CDR3 bases are TGTGCCAGTAGTCCCAGGACAGGGGGGAACACTGAAGCTTTCTTT.

This chain uses TRBV19 with TRBJ2-1; 14 bases are a match to TRBD2. The CDR3 loop spans 18 amino acids. The germline gives CDR1 LNHDA, CDR2 SQIVND (reference sequence). Unmatched junction bases numbered 7, after V lost 5 bases and J lost 1 base. CDR3: CASSGLAGGMSSYNEQFF. In DNA form, the CDR3 reads TGTGCCAGTAGTGGACTAGCGGGGGGAATGAGTTCCTACAATGAGCAGTTCTTC.

This chain joins TRBV29-1 and TRBJ2-2; 8 nucleotides match TRBD1. Germline trimming cut 6 bases from V and 1 base from J; bases unmatched to any gene: 1. CDR1 and CDR2 from the germline V gene are SQVTM and ANQGSEA. This CDR3 spans 13 amino acids. This CDR3 reads CSVDRGNTGELFF. The CDR3 DNA follows: TGCAGCGTCGACAGGGGGAACACCGGGGAGCTGTTTTTT.

The count of this clone is one. DNA for the CDR3: TGTGCTAGTGGTTTGAAGGGGACAGGGGACGGCTACACCTTC. Its protein product is CASGLKGTGDGYTF. The chain recombines TRBV12-5 with TRBJ1-2; 10 bases are a match to TRBD1. The CDR3 spans 14 residues. Germline CDR1 and CDR2: LGHNT and FRNRAP. V lost 2 bases, J lost 8 bases, and 5 bases stayed unmatched.

The V gene is TRBV18, the J gene TRBJ1-2; a possible D gene is TRBD1 (6 bases). The V gene lost 1 base and the J gene lost 3 bases, with 15 bases spanning the gap. This CDR3 contains 16 residues. CDR1 is KGHSH, CDR2 LQKENI, per germline. The CDR3 region is CASSPQPLQGYYGYTF. The CDR3 DNA is TGTGCCAGCTCACCACAGCCCTTACAGGGCTACTATGGCTACACCTTC.

The chain is built from TRBV28 and TRBJ1-2; the D gene is possibly TRBD1 (6 bases). Germline V gene sequence: CDR1 MDHEN, CDR2 SYDVKM. The CDR3 runs to 15 residues. Trimming pared 5 bases from V and 2 bases from J, leaving 15 bases between. Here the CDR3 reads CASSVIQGSNYGYTF. CDR3 bases: TGTGCCAGCAGTGTCATACAGGGTTCCAACTATGGCTACACCTTC.

CDR3 sequence: CASSPSTRWATEAFF. CDR3 DNA sequence: TGTGCCAGCAGTCCCTCGACACGGTGGGCCACTGAAGCTTTCTTT. The chain couples TRBV27 to TRBJ1-1; no clear D gene. The V and J ends lost 5 bases and 4 bases respectively, with 17 bases between them. CDR1 is MNHEY, CDR2 SMNVEV, per germline (reference sequence). The CDR3 has 15 residues.

V and J are TRBV25-1 and TRBJ2-7; possibly TRBD1 for D (5 bases). The CDR3 consists of 12 residues. Looked up from germline, CDR1 is MGHDK and CDR2 is SYGVNS. The ends were cut back, 5 bases at V and 6 bases at J, with 11 bases in the middle. The DNA of the CDR3 is TGTGCCAGCAGTTTAACAGGAGCCGAGCAGTACTTC. This translates into CASSLTGAEQYF.

This chain uses TRBV6-1 with TRBJ1-5; no clear D. V was shortened by 2 bases and J by 2 bases, with 13 bases between the two germline ends. Germline V gives CDR1 MNHNS, CDR2 SASEGT. The CDR3 is 16 residues long. CDR3 sequence reads: CASSESKAAGNQPQHF. As DNA, the CDR3 is TGTGCCAGCAGTGAAAGTAAGGCGGCTGGCAATCAGCCCCAGCATTTT.

The rearrangement joins TRBV7-2 to TRBJ2-4, with TRBD1 matching 7 bases. The CDR3 covers 14 residues. Germline V lookup: CDR1 SGHTA, CDR2 FQGNSA. Trimming at V came to 3 bases and at J to 8 bases, leaving 7 bases not matched to a gene. In nucleotides, the CDR3 is TGTGCCAGCAGCTTCACAGGGGTGAAAGACATTCAGTACTTC. Translation gives CASSFTGVKDIQYF.

J is TRBJ2-2 and V is TRBV19; D is undetermined. V was clipped by 5 bases and J by 5 bases, with 12 bases between them. CDR3 length: 14 amino acids. The germline V gene has CDR1 LNHDA and CDR2 SQIVND (reference sequence). The CDR3 sequence: CASSPQWRTGELFF. CDR3 DNA: TGTGCCAGTAGTCCCCAGTGGCGGACCGGGGAGCTGTTTTTT.

The chain recombines TRBV28 with TRBJ1-1; D gene ambiguous. Germline loops: CDR1 MDHEN, CDR2 SYDVKM. Trimming stripped 2 bases from V and 3 bases from J, with 4 bases between. CDR3 length equals 12 residues. DNA of the CDR3: TGTGCCAGCAGTTTACTCGACACTGAAGCTTTCTTT. It codes for CASSLLDTEAFF.

The chain employs TRBV30 and TRBJ1-3; no definite D call. The germline CDR1 and CDR2 sequences are GTSNPN and SVGIG (reference sequence). This CDR3 has 13 amino acids. Deletions cut 1 base from V and 0 bases from J, with 4 bases between. The CDR3 here is CAWSASSGNTIYF. The CDR3 nucleotides are TGTGCCTGGAGTGCCAGCTCTGGAAACACCATATATTTT.

V gene TRBV13 combines with J gene TRBJ2-3, with D possibly being TRBD2 (5 bases). The germline V and J ends were trimmed by 5 bases and 0 bases, with 15 bases remaining between them. CDR3 size: 16 residues. CDR1 is PRHDT, CDR2 FYEKMQ, per germline (reference sequence). In DNA form, the CDR3 reads TGTGCCAGCAGCCCGCCTGGACTGGCTAGCACAGATACGCAGTATTTT. Translation gives CASSPPGLASTDTQYF.

This clone has only one observation. This rearrangement joins TRBV5-8 to TRBJ1-4; the match to TRBD1 covers 8 bases. The CDR3 loop spans 16 amino acids. Germline V CDR1 and CDR2: SGHTS, YDEGEE. After removal of 4 bases from V and 7 bases from J, the junction contained 12 bases not matched to a gene. CDR3 DNA sequence: TGTGCCAGCAGCCACCTGGCCGGGACAGGAAGTGAAAAACTGTTTTTT. Amino acids: CASSHLAGTGSEKLFF. Filled out from reference TRBV5-8 and TRBJ1-4, the complete variable domain reads EAGVTQSPTHLIKTRGQQATLRCSPISGHTSVYWYQQALGLGLQFLLWYDEGEERNRGNFPPRFSGRQFPNYSSELNVNALELEDSALYLCASSHLAGTGSEKLFFGSGTQLSVL.

The gene calls are TRBV27 and TRBJ2-1; 10 bases match TRBD2. The CDR3 contains 15 residues. V trimming: 10 bases; J trimming: 7 bases; junction bases outside the gene matches: 13. Germline V gene data show CDR1 as MNHEY and CDR2 as SMNVEV (reference sequence). CDR3 sequence: CAISPPGLATNEQFF. CDR3 DNA sequence: TGTGCCATCTCTCCCCCGGGACTAGCGACGAATGAGCAGTTCTTC.

This rearrangement joins TRBV7-3 to TRBJ2-1; 8 bases align to TRBD2. V shed 0 bases, J shed 2 bases, and the junction held 3 bases outside the gene matches. Germline lookup yields CDR1 SGHTA and CDR2 FQGTGA. There are 16 residues in the CDR3. The CDR3 nucleotides read TGTGCCAGCAGCTTAACTAGCGGGGTCCCCTACAATGAGCAGTTCTTC. Protein: CASSLTSGVPYNEQFF.